The 14 T cell receptor beta chains below were found in one sample sequenced in a study of response to subunit inactivated influenza vaccine. Each CDR3 protein gets one entry after TCRdb re-called the RT-PCR reads with MiXCR. Of about 620,000 distinct CDR3 sequences in the sample, over 9.5% are singletons; the top ten hold roughly 10%. The starting material was PBMCs from blood, obtained on the day of vaccination. The receptors were gathered from a middle-aged man who received an inactivated influenza vaccine.

The gene calls are TRBV20-1 and TRBJ2-5; maybe TRBD2 (5 bases). The CDR3 totals 13 residues. Germline CDR1 reads DFQATT; CDR2 reads SNEGSKA (reference sequence). V was trimmed by 2 bases and J by 2 bases, leaving 9 bases between them. The CDR3 region has the DNA TGCAGTGCTAGAACAGCGGTACAAGAGACCCAGTACTTC. Amino acid sequence: CSARTAVQETQYF.

The J gene is TRBJ2-1, the V gene TRBV6-1, with D unresolved. V was clipped by 1 base and J by 10 bases, with 8 bases between them. CDR3 length: 12 residues. From germline, CDR1 is MNHNS and CDR2 SASEGT. In DNA form, the CDR3 reads TGTGCCAGCAGTGAAGGCGCGACGGAGCAGTTCTTC. Protein sequence: CASSEGATEQFF.

This clonotype was observed a few times. The gene calls are TRBV7-3 and TRBJ2-1, with D perhaps TRBD1 (5 bases). Germline values: CDR1 SGHTA, CDR2 FQGTGA. With 4 bases removed from V and 1 base from J, the gap between germline ends came to 14 bases. This CDR3 comprises 16 residues. CDR3 loop: CASSSNRGASYNEQFF. DNA of the CDR3: TGTGCCAGCAGCTCCAACCGTGGGGCGTCCTACAATGAGCAGTTCTTC.

This clonotype has ten or more counts. This chain uses TRBV28 with TRBJ2-3; tentatively, D is TRBD1 (6 bases). This CDR3 contains 14 residues. Germline V gene data show CDR1 as MDHEN and CDR2 as SYDVKM. The V end lost 5 bases, the J end lost 0 bases, and 9 bases lay between the germline ends. CDR3 sequence (DNA): TGTGCCAGCAGTGGACAGTTGAGCACAGATACGCAGTATTTT. Its translation is CASSGQLSTDTQYF.

This clonotype was seen only a few times. This chain joins TRBV12-3 or TRBV12-4 and TRBJ2-5; 7 bases agree with TRBD2. The ends lost 5 bases at V and 5 bases at J; junction bases unmatched: 11. CDR3 length: 15 amino acids. The CDR3 reads CASSLVSGAWETQYF. CDR3 coding DNA: TGTGCCAGCAGTCTTGTAAGCGGGGCTTGGGAGACCCAGTACTTC.

This clonotype appeared a few times. J is TRBJ1-5 and V is TRBV4-1; 10 bases align to TRBD1. V lost 1 base and J lost 7; bases outside the gene matches: 4. CDR3 length equals 15 residues. Germline CDR1 reads MGHRA; CDR2 reads YSYEKL. The CDR3 DNA reads TGCGCCAGCAGCCAAGGGGGACAGGGGATCCAGCCCCAGCATTTT. This encodes CASSQGGQGIQPQHF.

This clonotype showed up many times. The chain couples TRBV12-3 or TRBV12-4 to TRBJ2-3, with TRBD1 matching 10 bases. V was pared by 4 bases and J by 2 bases, with 3 bases of the junction left unmatched. This CDR3 region has 15 residues. The CDR3 sequence is CASSWGQGYTDTQYF. The CDR3, as DNA: TGTGCCAGCAGTTGGGGACAGGGGTACACAGATACGCAGTATTTT.

This clonotype was picked up many times. CDR3 amino acids: CASSSSGRTQYF. Written as DNA, the CDR3 is TGTGCCAGCAGCAGTAGCGGGAGAACGCAGTATTTT. V usage is TRBV3-1 and J usage is TRBJ2-3, with TRBD2 matching over 9 bases. The trim removed 5 bases at V and 9 bases at J, leaving 3 bases unmatched. In germline, CDR1 is LGHDT, CDR2 YNNKEL (reference sequence). This CDR3 contains 12 residues.

The chain links TRBV3-1 to TRBJ1-3, with D unresolved. Per germline, CDR1 LGHDT and CDR2 YNNKEL (reference sequence). The length of the CDR3 is 14 residues. Trimming shortened V by 8 bases and J by 0 bases, and 11 bases separated the two germline ends. The CDR3 protein is CASGSASSGNTIYF. The CDR3 DNA reads as TGTGCCAGCGGGTCAGCATCCTCTGGAAACACCATATATTTT.

This clonotype was seen repeatedly, ten times or more. The chain carries TRBV5-1 and TRBJ2-2; 8 bases fit TRBD1. V shed 5 bases, J shed 6 bases, and the junction held 6 bases outside the gene matches. CDR1 and CDR2 from the germline V gene are SGHRS and YFSETQ. CDR3 length: 14 amino acids. The CDR3 loop reads CASRGQGMSGELFF. In nucleotides, the CDR3 is TGCGCCAGCAGAGGACAGGGTATGTCCGGGGAGCTGTTTTTT.

In this sample, this clonotype turned up a few times. V usage is TRBV5-6 and J usage is TRBJ2-2; D uncertain. This CDR3 region has 19 residues. The germline V gene has CDR1 SGHDT and CDR2 YYEEEE. Trimming cost V 4 bases and J 1 base, with 23 bases left between them. The CDR3 DNA follows: TGTGCCAGCAGCCCCAATGGCCGGTATTGGCAGCTGAACACCGGGGAGCTGTTTTTT. Its translation is CASSPNGRYWQLNTGELFF.

This clonotype was seen at least ten times. The rearrangement links TRBV7-2 to TRBJ2-3, with a tentative D call TRBD2 (7 bases). The CDR3 runs to 14 residues. V was clipped by 5 bases and J by 4 bases, with 13 bases between them. CDR1 is SGHTA and CDR2 is FQGNSA in the germline V gene. CDR3 protein: CASSLGGGPDTQYF. For the CDR3, the DNA is TGTGCCAGCAGCCTAGGGGGGGGGCCAGATACGCAGTATTTT.

There are a few counts of this clonotype. The chain couples TRBV10-3 to TRBJ2-3; D uncertain. Trimming cost V 9 bases and J 0 bases, with 16 bases left between them. This CDR3 contains 15 residues. Germline V gene lookup returns CDR1 ENHRY and CDR2 SYGVKD. The DNA of the CDR3 is TGTGCCATTGCCCCTAGAAGTTCGAGCACAGATACGCAGTATTTT. It yields the protein CAIAPRSSSTDTQYF.

The J gene is TRBJ1-2, the V gene TRBV20-1, with no clear D. The CDR3 runs 13 residues. Trimming removed 0 bases at V and 6 bases at J, with 11 bases between. Germline V gives CDR1 DFQATT, CDR2 SNEGSKA (reference sequence). The CDR3 spells CSARDLRLDGYTF. The CDR3 bases are TGCAGTGCTAGAGATCTTCGTCTAGATGGCTACACCTTC.